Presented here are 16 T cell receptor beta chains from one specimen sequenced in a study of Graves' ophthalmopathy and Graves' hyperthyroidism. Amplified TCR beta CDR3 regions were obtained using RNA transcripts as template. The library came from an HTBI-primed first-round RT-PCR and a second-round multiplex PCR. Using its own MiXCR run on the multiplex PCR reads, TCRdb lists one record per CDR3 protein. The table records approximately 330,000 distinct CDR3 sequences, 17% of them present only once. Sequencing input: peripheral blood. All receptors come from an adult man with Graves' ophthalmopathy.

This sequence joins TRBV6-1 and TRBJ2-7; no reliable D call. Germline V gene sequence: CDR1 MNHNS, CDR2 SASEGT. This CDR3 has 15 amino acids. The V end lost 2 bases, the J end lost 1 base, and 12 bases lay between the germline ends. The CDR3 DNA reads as TGTGCCAGCAGTGAATCCCCGAAGAGGTCCTACGAGCAGTACTTC. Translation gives CASSESPKRSYEQYF.

CDR3 coding DNA: TGTGCCAGTAGTATCCGGGGAGAGGGGAGGACTGAAGCTTTCTTT. This gives the protein CASSIRGEGRTEAFF. The rearrangement joins TRBV19 to TRBJ1-1; tentative D call: TRBD1 (5 bases). Germline CDR1 and CDR2: LNHDA and SQIVND (reference sequence). Deletions cut 3 bases from V and 5 bases from J, with 16 bases between. This CDR3 is 15 amino acids long.

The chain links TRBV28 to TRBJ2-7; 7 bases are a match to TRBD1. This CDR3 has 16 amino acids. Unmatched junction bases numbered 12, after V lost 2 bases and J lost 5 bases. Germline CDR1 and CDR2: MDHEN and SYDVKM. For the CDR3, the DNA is TGTGCCAGCAGTTTAAATCCCGGGACAGCTTACCACGAGCAGTACTTC. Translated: CASSLNPGTAYHEQYF.

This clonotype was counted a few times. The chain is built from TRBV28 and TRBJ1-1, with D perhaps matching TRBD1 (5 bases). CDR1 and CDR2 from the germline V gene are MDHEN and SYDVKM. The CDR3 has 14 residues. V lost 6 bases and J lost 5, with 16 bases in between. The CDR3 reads CASSLPLGGTEAFF. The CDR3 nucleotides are TGTGCCAGCAGCCTACCCCTGGGGGGGACTGAAGCTTTCTTT.

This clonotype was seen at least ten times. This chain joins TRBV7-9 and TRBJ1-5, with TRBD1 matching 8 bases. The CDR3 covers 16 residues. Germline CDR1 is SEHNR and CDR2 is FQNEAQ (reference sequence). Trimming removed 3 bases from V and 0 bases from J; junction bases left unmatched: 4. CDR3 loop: CASSFGQGYSNQPQHF. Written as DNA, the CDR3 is TGTGCCAGCAGCTTCGGACAGGGATATAGCAATCAGCCCCAGCATTTT.

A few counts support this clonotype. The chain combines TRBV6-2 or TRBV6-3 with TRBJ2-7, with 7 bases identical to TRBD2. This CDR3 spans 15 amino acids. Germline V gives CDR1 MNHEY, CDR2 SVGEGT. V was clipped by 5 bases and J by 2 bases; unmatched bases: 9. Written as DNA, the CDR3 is TGTGCCAGCAGTGGGCCACCGGGACTACCCTACGAGCAGTACTTC. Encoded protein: CASSGPPGLPYEQYF.

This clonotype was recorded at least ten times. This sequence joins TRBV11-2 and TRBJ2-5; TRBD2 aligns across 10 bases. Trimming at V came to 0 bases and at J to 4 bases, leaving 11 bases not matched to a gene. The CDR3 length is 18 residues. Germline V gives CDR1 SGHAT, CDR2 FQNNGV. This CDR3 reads CASSLEVGAGGTGETQYF. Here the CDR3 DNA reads TGTGCCAGCAGCTTAGAGGTTGGAGCGGGGGGGACGGGAGAGACCCAGTACTTC.

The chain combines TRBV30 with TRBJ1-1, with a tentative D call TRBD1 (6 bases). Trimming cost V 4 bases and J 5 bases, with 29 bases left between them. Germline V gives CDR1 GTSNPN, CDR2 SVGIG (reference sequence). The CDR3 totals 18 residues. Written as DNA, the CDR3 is TGTGCCTGGAAACCCGGCGGGACATTGGGGCTTTCAGGGACTGAAGCTTTCTTT. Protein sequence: CAWKPGGTLGLSGTEAFF.

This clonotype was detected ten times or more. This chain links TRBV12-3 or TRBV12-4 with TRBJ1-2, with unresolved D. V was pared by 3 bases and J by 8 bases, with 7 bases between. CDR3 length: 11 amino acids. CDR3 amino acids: CASSFMVGYTF. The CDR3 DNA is TGTGCCAGCAGTTTTATGGTCGGCTACACCTTC.

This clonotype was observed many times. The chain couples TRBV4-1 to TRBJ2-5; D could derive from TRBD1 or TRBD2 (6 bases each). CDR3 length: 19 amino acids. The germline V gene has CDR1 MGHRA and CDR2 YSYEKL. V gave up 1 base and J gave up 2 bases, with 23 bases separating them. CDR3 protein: CASSQVSGATVLGQETQYF. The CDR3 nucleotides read TGCGCCAGCAGCCAAGTTTCGGGGGCGACCGTTCTGGGACAAGAGACCCAGTACTTC.

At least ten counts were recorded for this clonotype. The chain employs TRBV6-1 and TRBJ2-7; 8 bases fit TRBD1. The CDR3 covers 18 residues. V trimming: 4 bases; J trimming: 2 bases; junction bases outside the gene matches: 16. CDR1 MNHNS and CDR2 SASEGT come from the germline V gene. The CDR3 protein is CASSGSGTGNLPTYEQYF. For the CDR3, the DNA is TGTGCCAGCAGTGGGTCCGGGACAGGAAATCTCCCTACCTACGAGCAGTACTTC.

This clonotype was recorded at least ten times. CDR3 nucleotide sequence: TGTGCCAGCAGTTACTCGAGGAAGGGAAGCTATGGCTACACCTTC. The encoded protein is CASSYSRKGSYGYTF. The gene calls are TRBV6-5 and TRBJ1-2; no reliable D call. The CDR3 is 15 amino acids. Germline V lookup: CDR1 MNHEY, CDR2 SVGAGI. The V end lost 0 bases, the J end lost 4 bases, and 12 bases lay between the germline ends.

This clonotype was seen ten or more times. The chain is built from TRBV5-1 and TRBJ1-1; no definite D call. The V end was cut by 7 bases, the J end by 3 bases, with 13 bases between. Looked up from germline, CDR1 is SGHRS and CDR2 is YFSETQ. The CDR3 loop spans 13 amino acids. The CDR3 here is CASGPYRYTEAFF. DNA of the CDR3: TGCGCCAGCGGACCCTACCGCTACACTGAAGCTTTCTTT.

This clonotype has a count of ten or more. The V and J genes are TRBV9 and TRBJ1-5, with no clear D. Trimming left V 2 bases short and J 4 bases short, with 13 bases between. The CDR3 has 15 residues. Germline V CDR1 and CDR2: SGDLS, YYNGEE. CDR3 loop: CASSVSGDFNQPQHF. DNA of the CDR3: TGTGCCAGCAGCGTGTCGGGCGACTTTAATCAGCCCCAGCATTTT.

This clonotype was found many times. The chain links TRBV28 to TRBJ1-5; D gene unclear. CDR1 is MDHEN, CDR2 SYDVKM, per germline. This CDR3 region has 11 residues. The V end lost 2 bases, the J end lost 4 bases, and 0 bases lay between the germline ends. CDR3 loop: CASSLNQPQHF. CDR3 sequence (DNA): TGTGCCAGCAGTTTAAATCAGCCCCAGCATTTT.

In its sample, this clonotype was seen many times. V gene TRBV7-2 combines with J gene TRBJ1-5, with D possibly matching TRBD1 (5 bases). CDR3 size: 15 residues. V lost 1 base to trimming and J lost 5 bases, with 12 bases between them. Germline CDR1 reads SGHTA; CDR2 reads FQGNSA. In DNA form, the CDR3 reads TGTGCCAGCAGCTTAGTTGCAGGGCGAGATCAGCCCCAGCATTTT. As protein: CASSLVAGRDQPQHF.